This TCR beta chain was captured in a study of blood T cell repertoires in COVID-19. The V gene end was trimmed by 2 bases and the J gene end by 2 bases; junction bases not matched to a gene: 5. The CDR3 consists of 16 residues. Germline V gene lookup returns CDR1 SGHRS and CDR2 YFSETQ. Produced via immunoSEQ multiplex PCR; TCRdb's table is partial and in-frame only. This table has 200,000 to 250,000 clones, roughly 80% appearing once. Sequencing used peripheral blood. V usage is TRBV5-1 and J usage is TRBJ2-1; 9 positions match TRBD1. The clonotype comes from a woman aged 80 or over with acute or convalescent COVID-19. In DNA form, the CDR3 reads TGCGCCAGCAGCTTTGACACAGGGGGCACCTACAATGAGCAGTTCTTC. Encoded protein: CASSFDTGGTYNEQFF. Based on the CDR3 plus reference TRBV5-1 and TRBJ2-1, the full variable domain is KAGVTQTPRYLIKTRGQQVTLSCSPISGHRSVSWYQQTPGQGLQFLFEYFSETQRNKGNFPGRFSGRQFSNSRSEMNVSTLELGDSALYLCASSFDTGGTYNEQFFGPGTRLTVL.